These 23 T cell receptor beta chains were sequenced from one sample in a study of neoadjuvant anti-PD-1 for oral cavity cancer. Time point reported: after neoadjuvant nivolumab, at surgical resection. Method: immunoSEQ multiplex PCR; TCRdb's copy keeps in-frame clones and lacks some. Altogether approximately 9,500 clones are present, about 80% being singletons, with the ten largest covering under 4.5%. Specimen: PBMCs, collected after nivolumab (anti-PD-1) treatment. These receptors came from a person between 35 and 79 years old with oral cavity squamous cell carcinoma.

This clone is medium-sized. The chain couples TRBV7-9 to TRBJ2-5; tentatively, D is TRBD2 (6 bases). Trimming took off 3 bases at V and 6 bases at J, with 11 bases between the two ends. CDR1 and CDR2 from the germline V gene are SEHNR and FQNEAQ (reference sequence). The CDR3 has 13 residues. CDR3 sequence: CASSFGGVKTQYF. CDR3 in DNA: TGTGCCAGCAGCTTCGGCGGGGTGAAGACCCAGTACTTC.

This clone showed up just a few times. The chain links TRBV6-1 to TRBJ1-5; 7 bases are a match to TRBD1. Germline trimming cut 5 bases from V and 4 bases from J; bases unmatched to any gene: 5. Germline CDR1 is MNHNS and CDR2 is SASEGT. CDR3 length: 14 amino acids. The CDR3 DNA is TGTGCCAGCAGTTGGACAGGAGGAAATCAGCCCCAGCATTTT. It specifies CASSWTGGNQPQHF.

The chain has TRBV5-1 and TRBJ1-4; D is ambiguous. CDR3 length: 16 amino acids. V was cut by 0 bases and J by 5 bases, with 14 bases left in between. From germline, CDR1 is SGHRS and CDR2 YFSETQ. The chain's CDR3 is CASSLAAAGGNEKLFF. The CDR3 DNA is TGCGCCAGCAGCTTGGCGGCGGCAGGAGGAAATGAAAAACTGTTTTTT.

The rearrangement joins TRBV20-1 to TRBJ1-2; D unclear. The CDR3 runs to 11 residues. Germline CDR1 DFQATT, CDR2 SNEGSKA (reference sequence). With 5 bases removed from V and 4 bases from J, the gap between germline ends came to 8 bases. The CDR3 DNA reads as TGCAGTGCTCCTAATACCTATGGCTACACCTTC. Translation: CSAPNTYGYTF.

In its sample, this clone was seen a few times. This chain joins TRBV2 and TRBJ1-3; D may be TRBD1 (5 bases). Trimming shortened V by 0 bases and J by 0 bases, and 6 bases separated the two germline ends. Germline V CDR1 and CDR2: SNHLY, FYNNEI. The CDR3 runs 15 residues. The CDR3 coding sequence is TGTGCCAGCAGTGAAGCGACAGCCTCTGGAAACACCATATATTTT. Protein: CASSEATASGNTIYF.

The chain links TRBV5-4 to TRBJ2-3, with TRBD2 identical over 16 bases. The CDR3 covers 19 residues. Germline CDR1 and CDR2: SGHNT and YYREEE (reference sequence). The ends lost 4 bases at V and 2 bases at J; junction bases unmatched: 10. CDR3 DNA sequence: TGTGCCAGCAGCCCTCCCGGGACTAGCGGGAGGGGGCCCACAGATACGCAGTATTTT. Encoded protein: CASSPPGTSGRGPTDTQYF.

Here the CDR3 DNA reads TGTGCCAGCAGCAGGGGGGGTGGGATGGATACGCAGTATTTT. Protein product: CASSRGGGMDTQYF. The rearrangement uses TRBV7-2 and TRBJ2-3, with D possibly TRBD2 on 7 matching bases. Trimming took 5 bases from V and 6 from J, leaving 15 bases between them. CDR3 length: 14 residues. CDR1 SGHTA and CDR2 FQGNSA come from the germline V gene.

CDR3 DNA sequence: TGTGCCAGCAGTTACCCAGGGACCAATCAGCCCCAGCATTTT. This sequence encodes CASSYPGTNQPQHF. The chain recombines TRBV6-5 with TRBJ1-5, with D possibly being TRBD1 (5 bases). Trimming pared 2 bases from V and 3 bases from J, leaving 8 bases between. CDR3 size: 14 residues. Germline lookup yields CDR1 MNHEY and CDR2 SVGAGI.

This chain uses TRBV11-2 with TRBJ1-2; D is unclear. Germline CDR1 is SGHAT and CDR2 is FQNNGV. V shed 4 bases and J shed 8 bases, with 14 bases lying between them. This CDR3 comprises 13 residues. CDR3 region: CASSYVPLQGYTF. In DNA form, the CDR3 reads TGTGCCAGCAGCTACGTCCCCCTTCAAGGCTACACCTTC.

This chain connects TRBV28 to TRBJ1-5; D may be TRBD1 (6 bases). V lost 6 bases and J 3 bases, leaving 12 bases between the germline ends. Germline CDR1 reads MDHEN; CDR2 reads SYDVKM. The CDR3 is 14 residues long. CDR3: CASSRGGANQPQHF. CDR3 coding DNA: TGTGCCAGCAGCCGGGGGGGGGCCAATCAGCCCCAGCATTTT.

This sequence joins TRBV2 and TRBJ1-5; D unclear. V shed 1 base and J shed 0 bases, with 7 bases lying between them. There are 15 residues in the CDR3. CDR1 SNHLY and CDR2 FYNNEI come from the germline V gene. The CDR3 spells CASSEVDGSNQPQHF. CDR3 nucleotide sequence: TGTGCCAGCAGTGAAGTTGACGGTAGCAATCAGCCCCAGCATTTT.

The CDR3 DNA reads as TGCGCCAGCAGCGGCCCGGCATATTCCTACGAGCAGTACTTC. It yields the protein CASSGPAYSYEQYF. This chain joins TRBV5-1 and TRBJ2-7; D gene unclear. The V gene lost 4 bases and the J gene lost 1 base, with 12 bases spanning the gap. Per the germline V gene, CDR1 is SGHRS and CDR2 is YFSETQ. The CDR3 spans 14 residues.

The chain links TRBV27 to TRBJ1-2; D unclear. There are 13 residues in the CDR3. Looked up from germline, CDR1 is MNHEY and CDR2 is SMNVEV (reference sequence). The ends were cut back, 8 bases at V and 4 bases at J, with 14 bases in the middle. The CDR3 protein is CASRGTISYGYTF. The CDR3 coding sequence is TGTGCCAGCCGTGGTACGATTTCCTATGGCTACACCTTC.

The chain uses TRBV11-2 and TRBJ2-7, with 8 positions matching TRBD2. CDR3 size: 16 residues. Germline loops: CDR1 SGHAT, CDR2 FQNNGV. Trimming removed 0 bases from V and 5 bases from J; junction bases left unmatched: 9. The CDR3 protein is CASSLDGAGEGDEQYF. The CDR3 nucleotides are TGTGCCAGCAGCTTAGATGGAGCGGGAGAAGGCGACGAGCAGTACTTC.

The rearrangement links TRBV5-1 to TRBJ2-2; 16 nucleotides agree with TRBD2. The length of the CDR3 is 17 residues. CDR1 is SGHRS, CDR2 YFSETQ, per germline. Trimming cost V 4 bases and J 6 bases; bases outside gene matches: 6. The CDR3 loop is CASSNGTSGGAAGELFF. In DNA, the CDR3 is TGCGCCAGCAGCAACGGGACTAGCGGGGGGGCAGCCGGGGAGCTGTTTTTT.

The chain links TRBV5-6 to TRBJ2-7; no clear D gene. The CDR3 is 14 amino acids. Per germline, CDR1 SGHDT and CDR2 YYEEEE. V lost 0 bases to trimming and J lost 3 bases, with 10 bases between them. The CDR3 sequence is CASSLELNLYEQYF. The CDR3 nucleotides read TGTGCCAGCAGCTTGGAATTGAACCTCTACGAGCAGTACTTC.

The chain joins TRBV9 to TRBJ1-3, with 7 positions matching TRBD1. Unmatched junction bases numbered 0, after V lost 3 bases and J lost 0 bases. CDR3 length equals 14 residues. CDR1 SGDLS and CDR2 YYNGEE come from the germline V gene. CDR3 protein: CASSAGGSGNTIYF. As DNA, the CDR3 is TGTGCCAGCAGCGCAGGGGGCTCTGGAAACACCATATATTTT. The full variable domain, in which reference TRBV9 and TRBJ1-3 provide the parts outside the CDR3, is DSGVTQTPKHLITATGQRVTLRCSPRSGDLSVYWYQQSLDQGLQFLIQYYNGEERAKGNILERFSAQQFPDLHSELNLSSLELGDSALYFCASSAGGSGNTIYFGEGSWLTVV.

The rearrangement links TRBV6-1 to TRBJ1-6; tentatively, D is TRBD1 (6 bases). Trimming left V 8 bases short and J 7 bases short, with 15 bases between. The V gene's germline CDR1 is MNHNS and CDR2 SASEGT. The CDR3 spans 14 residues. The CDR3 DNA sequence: TGTGCCAGCCAATTAGGACAGTCGAATTCACCCCTCCACTTT. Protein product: CASQLGQSNSPLHF.

CDR3 residues: CASSSTSGAYNEQFF. CDR3 bases: TGTGCCAGCAGTTCGACTAGCGGGGCATACAATGAGCAGTTCTTC. This chain joins TRBV7-9 and TRBJ2-1; TRBD2 aligns across 11 bases. Germline V gene lookup returns CDR1 SEHNR and CDR2 FQNEAQ (reference sequence). There are 15 residues in the CDR3. The V segment lost 6 bases and the J segment 4 bases; nucleotides outside the gene matches: 5.

Here the CDR3 reads CASTFAQGQGETQYF. The CDR3 nucleotides read TGTGCCAGCACCTTCGCCCAGGGTCAGGGAGAGACCCAGTACTTC. This rearrangement joins TRBV9 to TRBJ2-5, with D tentatively TRBD1 (5 bases). From germline, CDR1 is SGDLS and CDR2 YYNGEE. Trimming stripped 6 bases from V and 4 bases from J, with 19 bases between. The CDR3 totals 15 residues.

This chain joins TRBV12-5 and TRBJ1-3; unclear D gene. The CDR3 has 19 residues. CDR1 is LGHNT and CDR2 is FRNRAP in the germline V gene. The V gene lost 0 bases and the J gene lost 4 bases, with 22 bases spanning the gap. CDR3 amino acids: CASGLVRGGPGFSGNTIYF. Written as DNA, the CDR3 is TGTGCTAGTGGTTTGGTACGAGGCGGGCCCGGATTCTCGGGAAACACCATATATTTT. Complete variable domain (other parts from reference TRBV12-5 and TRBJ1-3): DARVTQTPRHKVTEMGQEVTMRCQPILGHNTVFWYRQTMMQGLELLAYFRNRAPLDDSGMPKDRFSAEMPDATLATLKIQPSEPRDSAVYFCASGLVRGGPGFSGNTIYFGEGSWLTVV.

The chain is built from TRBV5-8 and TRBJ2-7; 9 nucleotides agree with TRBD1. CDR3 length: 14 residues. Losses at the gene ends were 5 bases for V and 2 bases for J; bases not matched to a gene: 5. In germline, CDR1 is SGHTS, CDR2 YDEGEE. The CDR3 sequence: CASRPTGGPYEQYF. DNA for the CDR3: TGTGCCAGCAGACCAACAGGGGGCCCCTACGAGCAGTACTTC.

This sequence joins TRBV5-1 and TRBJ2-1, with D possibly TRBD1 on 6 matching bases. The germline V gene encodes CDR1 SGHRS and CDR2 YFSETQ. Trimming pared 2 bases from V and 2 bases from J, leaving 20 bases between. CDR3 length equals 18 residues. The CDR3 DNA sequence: TGCGCCAGCAGCTTTATTGGGGGCCGGGGCAGGACCTACAATGAGCAGTTCTTC. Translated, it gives CASSFIGGRGRTYNEQFF.